This is a list of T cell receptor beta chains from one sample in a study of blood T cell repertoires in COVID-19. Clones were read by immunoSEQ multiplex PCR, and TCRdb kept only the in-frame ones, dropping some. The repertoire holds more than 200,000 clones, with around nine tenths as singletons. Input material: peripheral blood. These receptors came from a woman aged 40 to 50 who had recovered from COVID-19. CDR3s include the opening cysteine and the closing phenylalanine or tryptophan. The D gene is left open where the match is weak. Expanded clones get a size class; other rows say once, few or many, or leave the size out.

V gene: TRBV5-6
D gene: TRBD1
clone size: -
J gene: TRBJ2-3
CDR3 protein: CASSLFPPGGAPDTQYF
CDR3 DNA: TGTGCCAGCAGCTTGTTCCCCCCAGGGGGCGCACCAGATACGCAGTATTTT

V gene: TRBV19
D gene: -
clone size: -
J gene: TRBJ1-6
CDR3 protein: CASSLSNSPLHF
CDR3 DNA: TGTGCCAGTAGTTTGAGTAATTCACCCCTCCACTTT

V gene: TRBV19
D gene: TRBD1
clone size: once
J gene: TRBJ2-7
CDR3 protein: CASSPLTGGYEQYF
CDR3 DNA: TGTGCCAGTAGTCCCCTGACAGGGGGTTACGAGCAGTACTTC

V gene: TRBV5-1
D gene: -
clone size: -
J gene: TRBJ2-6
CDR3 protein: CASSLRAGANVLTF
CDR3 DNA: TGCGCCAGCAGCTTGCGGGCTGGGGCCAACGTCCTGACTTTC

V gene: TRBV3-1/TRBV3-2
D gene: TRBD1
clone size: -
J gene: TRBJ1-1
CDR3 protein: CASSQGFTGGKGAFF
CDR3 DNA: TGTGCCAGCAGCCAAGGGTTCACAGGGGGCAAGGGAGCTTTCTTT

V gene: TRBV27
D gene: TRBD1
clone size: -
J gene: TRBJ1-2
CDR3 protein: CASRGTGQDPYGYTF
CDR3 DNA: TGTGCCAGCAGAGGGACAGGACAAGACCCCTATGGCTACACCTTC

V gene: TRBV6-5
D gene: TRBD1
clone size: -
J gene: TRBJ2-7
CDR3 protein: CASSYSTGDLWYEQYF
CDR3 DNA: TGTGCCAGCAGTTACTCCACAGGGGACCTCTGGTACGAGCAGTACTTC

V gene: TRBV27
D gene: TRBD2
clone size: once
J gene: TRBJ2-2
CDR3 protein: CASSLAGGPDGELFF
CDR3 DNA: TGTGCCAGCAGTTTAGCGGGGGGGCCGGACGGGGAGCTGTTTTTT

V gene: TRBV27
D gene: TRBD1
clone size: -
J gene: TRBJ1-4
CDR3 protein: CASSLVGTGGEKLFF
CDR3 DNA: TGTGCCAGCAGTTTAGTCGGGACAGGGGGGGAAAAACTGTTTTTT

V gene: TRBV19
D gene: -
clone size: -
J gene: TRBJ1-1
CDR3 protein: CASMENWNTEAFF
CDR3 DNA: TGTGCCAGTATGGAGAATTGGAACACTGAAGCTTTCTTT

V gene: TRBV9
D gene: TRBD1
clone size: -
J gene: TRBJ2-3
CDR3 protein: CASSVGRGQGLTDTQYF
CDR3 DNA: TGTGCCAGCAGCGTAGGCCGGGGACAGGGGCTCACAGATACGCAGTATTTT

V gene: TRBV9
D gene: -
clone size: -
J gene: TRBJ1-5
CDR3 protein: CASSGDIGQPQHF
CDR3 DNA: TGTGCCAGCAGCGGGGACATAGGTCAGCCCCAGCATTTT

V gene: TRBV5-1
D gene: -
clone size: -
J gene: TRBJ1-4
CDR3 protein: CASSLDGREKLFF
CDR3 DNA: TGCGCCAGCAGCTTGGACGGTCGGGAAAAACTGTTTTTT

V gene: TRBV27
D gene: -
clone size: few
J gene: TRBJ2-1
CDR3 protein: CASSLLGDEQFF
CDR3 DNA: TGTGCCAGCAGTTTACTGGGCGATGAGCAGTTCTTC

V gene: TRBV7-2
D gene: TRBD1
clone size: -
J gene: TRBJ1-2
CDR3 protein: CASSLSDRGPIGYTF
CDR3 DNA: TGTGCCAGCAGCTTAAGCGACAGGGGCCCGATTGGCTACACCTTC

V gene: TRBV20-1
D gene: -
clone size: -
J gene: TRBJ1-3
CDR3 protein: CSASQGLSGNTIYF
CDR3 DNA: TGCAGTGCTAGTCAGGGGTTGTCTGGAAACACCATATATTTT

V gene: TRBV19
D gene: -
clone size: -
J gene: TRBJ1-2
CDR3 protein: CASSSPPESYGYTF
CDR3 DNA: TGTGCCAGTAGTAGCCCCCCGGAGAGCTATGGCTACACCTTC

V gene: TRBV5-1
D gene: -
clone size: -
J gene: TRBJ1-5
CDR3 protein: CASSLEGQNQPQHF
CDR3 DNA: TGCGCCAGCAGCTTGGAGGGACAAAATCAGCCCCAGCATTTT

V gene: TRBV28
D gene: -
clone size: -
J gene: TRBJ1-2
CDR3 protein: CASRPAYREPRLYTF
CDR3 DNA: TGTGCCAGCAGGCCCGCTTACAGGGAACCCCGGCTTTACACCTTC

V gene: TRBV24-1
D gene: TRBD2
clone size: -
J gene: TRBJ2-1
CDR3 protein: CATSESTSGRVGNEQFF
CDR3 DNA: TGTGCCACCAGTGAGTCGACTAGCGGGAGGGTCGGCAATGAGCAGTTCTTC

V gene: TRBV3-1/TRBV3-2
D gene: -
clone size: -
J gene: TRBJ2-1
CDR3 protein: CASSQARVNNEQFF
CDR3 DNA: TGTGCCAGCAGCCAAGCCCGCGTAAACAATGAGCAGTTCTTC

V gene: TRBV29-1
D gene: TRBD1
clone size: -
J gene: TRBJ1-2
CDR3 protein: CSVEGPQGVFYGYTF
CDR3 DNA: TGCAGCGTTGAAGGGCCCCAGGGGGTTTTCTATGGCTACACCTTC

V gene: TRBV2
D gene: -
clone size: -
J gene: TRBJ1-5
CDR3 protein: CASSEEFYSNQPQHF
CDR3 DNA: TGTGCCAGCAGTGAAGAGTTCTATAGCAATCAGCCCCAGCATTTT

V gene: TRBV15
D gene: -
clone size: -
J gene: TRBJ2-7
CDR3 protein: CATSGGTVYEQYF
CDR3 DNA: TGTGCCACCAGCGGAGGGACAGTCTACGAGCAGTACTTC

V gene: TRBV3-1/TRBV3-2
D gene: -
clone size: many
J gene: TRBJ2-2
CDR3 protein: CASSAPGTLSTGELFF
CDR3 DNA: TGTGCCAGCAGCGCCCCCGGGACACTTAGCACCGGGGAGCTGTTTTTT

V gene: TRBV19
D gene: TRBD1
clone size: -
J gene: TRBJ1-2
CDR3 protein: CASRTGPGYGYTF
CDR3 DNA: TGTGCCAGCAGGACAGGACCGGGGTATGGCTACACCTTC

V gene: TRBV5-4
D gene: TRBD1
clone size: few
J gene: TRBJ2-7
CDR3 protein: CASSRAGTGRNEQYF
CDR3 DNA: TGTGCCAGCAGTCGTGCCGGGACAGGGAGAAACGAGCAGTACTTC

V gene: TRBV4-2
D gene: -
clone size: once
J gene: TRBJ1-2
CDR3 protein: CASSPRQGWGGYTF
CDR3 DNA: TGTGCCAGCAGCCCGAGGCAGGGATGGGGTGGCTACACCTTC

V gene: TRBV18
D gene: -
clone size: -
J gene: TRBJ2-1
CDR3 protein: CASSPLTRNNEQFF
CDR3 DNA: TGTGCCAGCTCACCGCTAACGCGGAACAATGAGCAGTTCTTC

V gene: TRBV15
D gene: TRBD1
clone size: -
J gene: TRBJ1-5
CDR3 protein: CATSPDRGIDQPQHF
CDR3 DNA: TGTGCCACCAGCCCCGACAGGGGAATCGATCAGCCCCAGCATTTT

V gene: TRBV6-2/TRBV6-3
D gene: TRBD1
clone size: -
J gene: TRBJ2-5
CDR3 protein: CASSYSGQSGETQYF
CDR3 DNA: TGTGCCAGCAGTTACTCGGGACAGTCGGGAGAGACCCAGTACTTC

V gene: TRBV6-6
D gene: -
clone size: -
J gene: TRBJ2-3
CDR3 protein: CASSSEYTDTQYF
CDR3 DNA: TGTGCCAGCAGTTCAGAATACACAGATACGCAGTATTTT

V gene: TRBV19
D gene: TRBD1
clone size: -
J gene: TRBJ1-5
CDR3 protein: CASSATGGNQPQHF
CDR3 DNA: TGTGCCAGTAGTGCTACAGGGGGCAATCAGCCCCAGCATTTT

V gene: TRBV7-9
D gene: -
clone size: -
J gene: TRBJ2-1
CDR3 protein: CASSSIGEGDYNEQFF
CDR3 DNA: TGTGCCAGCAGCTCCATTGGGGAGGGGGACTACAATGAGCAGTTCTTC

V gene: TRBV19
D gene: -
clone size: -
J gene: TRBJ2-7
CDR3 protein: CASSIGGSSAYEQYF
CDR3 DNA: TGTGCCAGTAGTATAGGTGGATCCAGCGCTTACGAGCAGTACTTC

V gene: TRBV30
D gene: -
clone size: once
J gene: TRBJ2-1
CDR3 protein: CAWSSSLSGNEQFF
CDR3 DNA: TGTGCCTGGAGTTCCTCCCTCTCAGGGAATGAGCAGTTCTTC

V gene: TRBV30
D gene: -
clone size: -
J gene: TRBJ1-6
CDR3 protein: CAWSVLRTGMYNSPLHF
CDR3 DNA: TGTGCCTGGAGTGTACTCCGAACCGGGATGTATAATTCACCCCTCCACTTT

V gene: TRBV4-3
D gene: TRBD2
clone size: many
J gene: TRBJ2-3
CDR3 protein: CASSQDRAGVTSDTQYF
CDR3 DNA: TGCGCCAGCAGCCAAGATCGGGCGGGAGTCACGTCAGATACGCAGTATTTT

V gene: TRBV2
D gene: TRBD2
clone size: -
J gene: TRBJ2-7
CDR3 protein: CASSEVGSTGGLAGGGYEQYF
CDR3 DNA: TGTGCCAGCAGTGAAGTTGGGTCCACAGGGGGACTAGCGGGAGGGGGATACGAGCAGTACTTC

V gene: TRBV12-3/TRBV12-4
D gene: -
clone size: -
J gene: TRBJ1-6
CDR3 protein: CASSLQNNSPLHF
CDR3 DNA: TGTGCCAGCAGTTTACAAAATAATTCACCCCTCCACTTT

V gene: TRBV30
D gene: -
clone size: -
J gene: TRBJ2-3
CDR3 protein: CAWSVGGGDTQYF
CDR3 DNA: TGTGCCTGGAGTGTCGGGGGAGGAGATACGCAGTATTTT

V gene: TRBV12-3/TRBV12-4
D gene: -
clone size: -
J gene: TRBJ2-1
CDR3 protein: CASTLGEAYEQFF
CDR3 DNA: TGTGCCAGCACCCTGGGGGAGGCCTATGAGCAGTTCTTC